This T cell receptor beta chain is from a study of OX40 agonist ivuxolimab in advanced cancers. V lost 5 bases, J lost 4 bases, and 11 bases lay in between. Germline CDR1 and CDR2: ENHRY and SYGVKD. The CDR3 covers 13 residues. The table came from immunoSEQ multiplex PCR; TCRdb's copy has only in-frame clones and leaves some out. The sample includes tens of thousands of clones, 80% of them seen just once. The origin of this receptor is an adult with an advanced solid tumor such as melanoma, head and neck, liver or kidney cancer. Sequenced here: CD4+ or CD8+ T cells sorted from blood, sampled in a trial of the OX40 agonist ivuxolimab. This chain joins TRBV10-3 and TRBJ1-1, with TRBD1 as a possible D gene (5 bases). In DNA form, the CDR3 reads TGTGCCATCAGTCCCCAGGGAGGCACTGAAGCTTTCTTT. Its protein is CAISPQGGTEAFF.